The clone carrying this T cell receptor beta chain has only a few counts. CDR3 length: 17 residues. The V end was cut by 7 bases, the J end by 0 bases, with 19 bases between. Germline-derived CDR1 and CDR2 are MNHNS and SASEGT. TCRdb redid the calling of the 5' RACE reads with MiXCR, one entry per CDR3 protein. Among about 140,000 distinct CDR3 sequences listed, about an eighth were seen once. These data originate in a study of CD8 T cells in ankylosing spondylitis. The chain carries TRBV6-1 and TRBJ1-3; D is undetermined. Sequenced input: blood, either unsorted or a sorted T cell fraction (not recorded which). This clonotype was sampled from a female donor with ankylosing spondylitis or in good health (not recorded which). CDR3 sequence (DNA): TGTGCCAGCAACCGTGGAAGGGTGAACTTCTCTGGAAACACCATATATTTT. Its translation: CASNRGRVNFSGNTIYF.